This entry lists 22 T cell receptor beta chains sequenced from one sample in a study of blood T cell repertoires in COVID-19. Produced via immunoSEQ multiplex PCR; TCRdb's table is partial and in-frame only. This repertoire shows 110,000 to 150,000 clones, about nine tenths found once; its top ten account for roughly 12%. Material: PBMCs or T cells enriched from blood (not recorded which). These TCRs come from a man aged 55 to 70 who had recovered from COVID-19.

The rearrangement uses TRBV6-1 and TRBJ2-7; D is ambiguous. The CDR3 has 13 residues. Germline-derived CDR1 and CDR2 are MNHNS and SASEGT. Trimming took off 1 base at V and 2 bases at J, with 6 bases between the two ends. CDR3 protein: CASSEGRTYEQYF. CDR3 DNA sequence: TGTGCCAGCAGTGAAGGCAGGACCTACGAGCAGTACTTC.

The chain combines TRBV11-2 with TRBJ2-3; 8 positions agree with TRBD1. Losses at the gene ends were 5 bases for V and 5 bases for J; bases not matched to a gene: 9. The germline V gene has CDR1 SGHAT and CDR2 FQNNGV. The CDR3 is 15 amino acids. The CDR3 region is CASSPTTGALDTQYF. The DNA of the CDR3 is TGTGCCAGCAGCCCAACGACAGGGGCCCTAGATACGCAGTATTTT.

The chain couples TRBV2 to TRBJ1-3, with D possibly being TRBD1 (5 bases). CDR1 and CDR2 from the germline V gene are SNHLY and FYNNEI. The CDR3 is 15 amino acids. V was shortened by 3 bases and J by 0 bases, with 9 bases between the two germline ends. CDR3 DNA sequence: TGTGCCAGCAGTGACTGGGGGGACTCTGGAAACACCATATATTTT. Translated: CASSDWGDSGNTIYF.

CDR3 sequence reads: CASSQGPGGADEQYF. The CDR3 nucleotides are TGCGCCAGCAGCCAAGGTCCGGGAGGGGCTGACGAGCAGTACTTC. The chain links TRBV4-1 to TRBJ2-7; 8 nucleotides agree with TRBD2. With V trimmed by 1 base and J by 5 bases, 7 bases remained unmatched. The CDR3 consists of 15 residues. CDR1 is MGHRA, CDR2 YSYEKL, per germline.

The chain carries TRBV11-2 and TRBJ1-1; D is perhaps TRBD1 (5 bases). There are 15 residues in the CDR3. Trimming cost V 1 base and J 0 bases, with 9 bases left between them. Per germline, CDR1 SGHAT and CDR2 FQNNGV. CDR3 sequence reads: CASSLGPGMNTEAFF. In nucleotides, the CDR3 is TGTGCCAGCAGCTTAGGACCAGGGATGAACACTGAAGCTTTCTTT. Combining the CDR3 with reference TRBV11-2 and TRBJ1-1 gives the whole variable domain EAGVAQSPRYKIIEKRQSVAFWCNPISGHATLYWYQQILGQGPKLLIQFQNNGVVDDSQLPKDRFSAERLKGVDSTLKIQPAKLEDSAVYLCASSLGPGMNTEAFFGQGTRLTVV.

CDR3 sequence: CASSAAGGDGETQYF. DNA of the CDR3: TGTGCCAGCAGTGCAGCAGGAGGAGACGGAGAGACCCAGTACTTC. This chain links TRBV25-1 with TRBJ2-5, with D perhaps TRBD2 (5 bases). The V gene's germline CDR1 is MGHDK and CDR2 SYGVNS. The CDR3 is 15 residues long. V lost 4 bases to trimming and J lost 4 bases, with 16 bases between them.

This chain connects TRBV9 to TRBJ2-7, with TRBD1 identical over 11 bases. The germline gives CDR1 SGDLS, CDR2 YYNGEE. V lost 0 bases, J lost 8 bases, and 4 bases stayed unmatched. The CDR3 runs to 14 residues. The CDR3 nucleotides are TGTGCCAGCAGCGTAGCCGGACAGGGGGCGAAGCAGTACTTC. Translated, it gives CASSVAGQGAKQYF.

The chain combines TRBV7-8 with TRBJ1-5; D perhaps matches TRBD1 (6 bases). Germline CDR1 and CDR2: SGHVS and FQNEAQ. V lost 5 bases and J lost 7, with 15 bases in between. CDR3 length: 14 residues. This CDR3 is CASSPTGSWQPQHF. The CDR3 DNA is TGTGCCAGCAGCCCTACAGGGTCTTGGCAGCCCCAGCATTTT.

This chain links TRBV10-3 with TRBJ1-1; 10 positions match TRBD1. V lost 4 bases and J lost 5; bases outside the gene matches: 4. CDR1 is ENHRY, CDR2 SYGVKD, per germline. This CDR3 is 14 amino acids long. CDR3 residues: CAISVGTGVTEAFF. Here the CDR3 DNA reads TGTGCCATCAGTGTTGGGACAGGGGTTACTGAAGCTTTCTTT.

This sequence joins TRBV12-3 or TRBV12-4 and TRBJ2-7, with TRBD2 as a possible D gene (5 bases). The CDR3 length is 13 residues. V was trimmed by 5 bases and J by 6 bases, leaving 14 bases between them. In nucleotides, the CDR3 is TGTGCCAGCAGTCTCGGCGCGGCGGGCGAGCAGTACTTC. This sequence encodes CASSLGAAGEQYF.

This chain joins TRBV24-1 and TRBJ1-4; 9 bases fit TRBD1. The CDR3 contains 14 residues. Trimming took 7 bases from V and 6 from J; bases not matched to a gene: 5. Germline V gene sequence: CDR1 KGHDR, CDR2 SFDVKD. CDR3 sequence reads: CATRGQGDDEKLFF. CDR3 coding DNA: TGTGCCACCAGGGGACAGGGAGATGATGAAAAACTGTTTTTT.

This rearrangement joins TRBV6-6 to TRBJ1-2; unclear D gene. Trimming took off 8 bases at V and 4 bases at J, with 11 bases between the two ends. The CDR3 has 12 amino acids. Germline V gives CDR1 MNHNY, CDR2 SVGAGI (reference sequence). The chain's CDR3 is CASRREVYGYTF. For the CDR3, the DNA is TGTGCCAGCCGGCGGGAGGTCTATGGCTACACCTTC.

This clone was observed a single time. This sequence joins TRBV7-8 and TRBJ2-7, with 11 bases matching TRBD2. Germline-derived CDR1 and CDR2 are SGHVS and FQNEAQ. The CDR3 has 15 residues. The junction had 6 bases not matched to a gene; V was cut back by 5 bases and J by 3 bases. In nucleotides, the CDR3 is TGTGCCAGCAGCCGAGTAGCGGGGGGGCTCTACGAGCAGTACTTC. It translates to CASSRVAGGLYEQYF.

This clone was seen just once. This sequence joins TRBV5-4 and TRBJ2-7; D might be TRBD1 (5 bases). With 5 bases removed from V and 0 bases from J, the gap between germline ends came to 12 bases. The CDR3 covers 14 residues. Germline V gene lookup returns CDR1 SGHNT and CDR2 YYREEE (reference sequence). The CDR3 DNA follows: TGTGCCAGCAGTCGACAGCAAAGCTCCTACGAGCAGTACTTC. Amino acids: CASSRQQSSYEQYF.

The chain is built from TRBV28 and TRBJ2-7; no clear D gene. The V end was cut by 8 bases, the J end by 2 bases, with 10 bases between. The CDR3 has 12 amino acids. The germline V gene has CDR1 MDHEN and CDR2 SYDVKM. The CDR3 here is CASLGPTYEQYF. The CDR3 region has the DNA TGTGCCAGCTTGGGCCCAACCTACGAGCAGTACTTC. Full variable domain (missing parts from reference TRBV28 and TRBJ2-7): DVKVTQSSRYLVKRTGEKVFLECVQDMDHENMFWYRQDPGLGLRLIYFSYDVKMKEKGDIPEGYSVSREKKERFSLILESASTNQTSMYLCASLGPTYEQYFGPGTRLTVT.

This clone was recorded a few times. CDR3: CASRIGAGADQPQHF. The CDR3 DNA reads TGTGCCAGCAGGATCGGTGCAGGGGCCGATCAGCCCCAGCATTTT. The chain recombines TRBV2 with TRBJ1-5; D may be TRBD1 (6 bases). Germline V gene sequence: CDR1 SNHLY, CDR2 FYNNEI. CDR3 length: 15 amino acids. V was cut by 6 bases and J by 5 bases, with 17 bases left in between.

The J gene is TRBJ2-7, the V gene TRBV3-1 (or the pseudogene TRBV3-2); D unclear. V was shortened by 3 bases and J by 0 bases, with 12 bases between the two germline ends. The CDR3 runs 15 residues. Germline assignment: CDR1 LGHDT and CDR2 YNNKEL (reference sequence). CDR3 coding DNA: TGTGCCAGCAGCCAGAGCTTATACAGCTCCTACGAGCAGTACTTC. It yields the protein CASSQSLYSSYEQYF.

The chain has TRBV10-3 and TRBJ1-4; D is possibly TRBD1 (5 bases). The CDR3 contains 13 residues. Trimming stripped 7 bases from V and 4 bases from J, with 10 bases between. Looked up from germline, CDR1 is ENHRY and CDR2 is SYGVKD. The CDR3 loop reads CAIKGTDNEKLFF. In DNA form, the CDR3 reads TGTGCCATCAAGGGGACTGATAATGAAAAACTGTTTTTT.

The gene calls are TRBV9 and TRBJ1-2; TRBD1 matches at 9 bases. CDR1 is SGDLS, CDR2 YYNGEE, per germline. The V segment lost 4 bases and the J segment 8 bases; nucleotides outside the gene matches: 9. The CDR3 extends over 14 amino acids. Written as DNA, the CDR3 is TGTGCCAGCAGCCCCTGGGACAGGGCCTCCGGCTACACCTTC. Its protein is CASSPWDRASGYTF.

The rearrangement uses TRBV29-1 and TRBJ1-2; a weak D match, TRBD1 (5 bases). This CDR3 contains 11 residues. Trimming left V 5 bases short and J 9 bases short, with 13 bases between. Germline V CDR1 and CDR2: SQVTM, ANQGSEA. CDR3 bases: TGCAGCGTTCTCGACAGAGGTAGCTACACCTTC. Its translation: CSVLDRGSYTF.

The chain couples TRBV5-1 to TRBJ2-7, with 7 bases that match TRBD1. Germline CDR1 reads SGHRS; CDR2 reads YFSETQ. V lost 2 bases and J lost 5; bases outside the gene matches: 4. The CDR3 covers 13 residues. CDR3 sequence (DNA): TGCGCCAGCAGCTTAGGGACAGCTAACGAGCAGTACTTC. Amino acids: CASSLGTANEQYF.

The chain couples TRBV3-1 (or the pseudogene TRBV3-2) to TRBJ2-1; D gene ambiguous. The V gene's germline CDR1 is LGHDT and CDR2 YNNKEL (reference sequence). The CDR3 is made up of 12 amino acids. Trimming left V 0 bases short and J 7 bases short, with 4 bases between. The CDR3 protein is CASSQDSNEQFF. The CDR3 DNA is TGTGCCAGCAGCCAAGATAGTAATGAGCAGTTCTTC.